This T cell receptor beta chain comes out of a study of blood T cells in healthy people across ages. Study observations and caveats: TCR beta diversity was tightly associated with the proportion of naive T cells.

The study drew donors from healthy Caucasian individuals in Russia aged about 6 to 90. Every sample gave at least 5 micrograms of total RNA when it was extracted. Next came a second PCR, run for roughly 6 to 11 cycles, which used a sample-barcoded 5' primer along with a J-beta primer mix. A template-switch adaptor containing 12 random nucleotides labeled each cDNA molecule. Via MiXCR, TCRdb re-called the 5' RACE reads, giving one row per CDR3 protein. This sample yields around 1.7 million distinct CDR3 sequences, of which 28% are seen a single time; 7.7% belongs to the top ten. This clonotype has at least ten counts. The antigen is not known. V lost 1 base and J lost 8, with 15 bases in between. The CDR3 runs 15 residues.

The chain recombines TRBV12-3 or TRBV12-4 with TRBJ2-1; D may correspond to TRBD1 or TRBD2 (6 bases each). The origin of this receptor is a woman under 40 in good health. The sample consisted of blood. The CDR3 nucleotides are TGTGCCAGCAGTTTAGGGGGGGCTGTTGTGGATGAGCAGTTCTTC. Translating it yields CASSLGGAVVDEQFF.